Listed here is a single TCR beta chain. What it binds is unknown. This entry is derived from a study of cytotoxic CD8 clonotypes in ibrutinib-treated CLL. Study-level information: Partial response occurred in roughly 25 patients and complete response in 2; at median approximately 68 months, roughly 15 remained remitted and roughly 12 progressed. Mean values per sample were 250,000 to 300,000 productive templates and 75,000 to 100,000 productive rearrangements. General study results and limits: Public clonotypes, found uncommonly, either contracted or stayed stable on treatment.

Genomic DNA in a quantity of 2 to 2.5 micrograms was derived from cryopreserved PBMCs for TCR beta libraries. V lost 0 bases and J 0 bases, leaving 7 bases between the germline ends. Germline-derived CDR1 and CDR2 are SGHNT and YYREEE (reference sequence). The CDR3 is 15 amino acids. Assay: immunoSEQ multiplex PCR; the TCRdb copy retains only in-frame clones and omits some. The sample yields roughly 180,000 clones, approximately 80% seen once. The sequencing here drew on PBMCs, taken after 24 months of ibrutinib treatment. The source of this sequence is a human donor with chronic lymphocytic leukemia. The chain carries TRBV5-4 and TRBJ1-5; no clear D. In DNA, the CDR3 is TGTGCCAGCAGCTTGGATTTGTCTAGCAATCAGCCCCAGCATTTT. Its protein product is CASSLDLSSNQPQHF.